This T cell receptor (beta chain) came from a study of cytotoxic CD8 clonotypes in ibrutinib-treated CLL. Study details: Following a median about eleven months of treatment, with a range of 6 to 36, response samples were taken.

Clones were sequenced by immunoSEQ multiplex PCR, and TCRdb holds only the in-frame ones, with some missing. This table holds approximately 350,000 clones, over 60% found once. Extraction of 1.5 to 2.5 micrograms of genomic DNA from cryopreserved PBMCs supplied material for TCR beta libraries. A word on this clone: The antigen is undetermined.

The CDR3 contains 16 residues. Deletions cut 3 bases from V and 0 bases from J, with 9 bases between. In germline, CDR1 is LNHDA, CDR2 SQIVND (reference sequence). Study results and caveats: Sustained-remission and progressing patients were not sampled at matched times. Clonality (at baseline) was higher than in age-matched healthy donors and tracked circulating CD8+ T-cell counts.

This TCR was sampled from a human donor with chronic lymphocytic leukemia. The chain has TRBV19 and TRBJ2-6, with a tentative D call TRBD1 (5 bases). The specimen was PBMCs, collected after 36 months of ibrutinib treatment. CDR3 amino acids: CASSIDSISGANVLTF. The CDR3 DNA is TGTGCCAGTAGTATTGACAGCATCTCTGGGGCCAACGTCCTGACTTTC.